The T cell receptor (beta chain) under discussion was sequenced for a study of blood T cell repertoires in COVID-19. Whole-study context: Samples of COVID-19 (acute and convalescent) were obtained from the United States, Italy and Spain.

The method was immunoSEQ multiplex PCR; TCRdb's version includes in-frame clones alone and lacks a portion of them. Of about 87,000 clones in the sample, approximately 85% were seen once. Enrollment of patients from Seattle took place during active infection, with longitudinal follow-up. Trimming removed 2 bases at V and 5 bases at J, with 13 bases between. The germline V gene encodes CDR1 KGHSH and CDR2 LQKENI. This CDR3 has 14 amino acids. The source material was peripheral blood. The source of this sequence is an elderly woman with COVID-19, enrolled during active disease. The chain recombines TRBV18 with TRBJ2-7; tentatively, D is TRBD1 (5 bases). DNA for the CDR3: TGTGCCAGCTCACCATTGGGGCTTAACGACGAGCAGTACTTC. This translates into CASSPLGLNDEQYF.